This T cell receptor beta chain stems from a study of shared clonotypes between healthy human individuals. A single count supports this clone. Clones were sequenced by immunoSEQ multiplex PCR, and TCRdb holds only the in-frame ones, with some missing. The sample contains over a million clones, 95% to 99% of which appear only once. The source is a man aged 25-45 years in good health. Specimen: naive CD4+ T cells sorted from blood. Subset indicated: CD45RA+ positively selected.

The CDR3 DNA reads as TGTGCCAGCAGCTTAGATCCGGGCCGGGAACTGTTTTTT. This gives the protein CASSLDPGRELFF. The V call is TRBV28, the J call TRBJ1-4; D gene ambiguous. The CDR3 consists of 13 residues. The V end was cut by 6 bases, the J end by 12 bases, with 17 bases between. Germline-derived CDR1 and CDR2 are MDHEN and SYDVKM.